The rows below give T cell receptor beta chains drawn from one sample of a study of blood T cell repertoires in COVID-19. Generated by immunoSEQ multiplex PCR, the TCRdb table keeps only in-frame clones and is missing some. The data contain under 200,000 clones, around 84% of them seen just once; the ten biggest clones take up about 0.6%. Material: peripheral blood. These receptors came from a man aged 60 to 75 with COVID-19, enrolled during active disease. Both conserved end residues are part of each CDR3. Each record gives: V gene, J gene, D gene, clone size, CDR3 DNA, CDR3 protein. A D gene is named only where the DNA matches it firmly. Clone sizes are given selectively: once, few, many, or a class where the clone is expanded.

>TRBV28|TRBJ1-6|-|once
TGTGCCAGCCGATTGACAGCACCCTCACCCCTCCACTTT
CASRLTAPSPLHF
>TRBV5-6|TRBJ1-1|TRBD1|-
TGTGCCAGCAGCTGGGACAGCCGCATGAACACTGAAGCTTTCTTT
CASSWDSRMNTEAFF
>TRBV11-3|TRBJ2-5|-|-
TGTGCCAGCAGCTTAATCGTCGGCCGAGGGACCCAGTACTTC
CASSLIVGRGTQYF
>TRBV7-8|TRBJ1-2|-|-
TGTGCCAGCAGCTTCCCAGGACAGAATGGCTACACCTTC
CASSFPGQNGYTF
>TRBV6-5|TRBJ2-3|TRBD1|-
TGTGCCAGCAGTTATGATAGGGGGCCCACAGATACGCAGTATTTT
CASSYDRGPTDTQYF
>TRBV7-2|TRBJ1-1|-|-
TGTGCCAGCAGCTTAGCGGCCCCAACCGTGAACACTGAAGCTTTCTTT
CASSLAAPTVNTEAFF
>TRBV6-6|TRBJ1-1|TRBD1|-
TGTGCCAGCAGTACCACATCTCGACAGGGAAAGACTGAAGCTTTCTTT
CASSTTSRQGKTEAFF
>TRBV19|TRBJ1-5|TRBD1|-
TGTGCCAGTAGTATTTCCGACAGGGGTTACAATCAGCCCCAGCATTTT
CASSISDRGYNQPQHF
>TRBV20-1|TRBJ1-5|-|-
TGCAGTGCTAGTCTCGAGGTCGGCTATAGCAATCAGCCCCAGCATTTT
CSASLEVGYSNQPQHF
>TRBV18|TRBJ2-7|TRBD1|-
TGTGCCAGCTCGGCGGACAGGGGGAAGGCCTACGAGCAGTACTTC
CASSADRGKAYEQYF
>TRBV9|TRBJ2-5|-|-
TGTGCCAGCAGCGTACGGGCTAGTAGGGAGGAGACCCAGTACTTC
CASSVRASREETQYF
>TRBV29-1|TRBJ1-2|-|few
TGCAGCGCTGCGGTGAATGTTGGCTATGGCTACACCTTC
CSAAVNVGYGYTF
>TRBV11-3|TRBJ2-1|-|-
TGTGCCAGCAGCGACCGACAGGCCCCCTCCTACAATGAGCAGTTCTTC
CASSDRQAPSYNEQFF
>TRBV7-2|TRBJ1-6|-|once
TGTGCCAGCAGCTCACAAAGGGGTTTGGATTCACCCCTCCACTTT
CASSSQRGLDSPLHF
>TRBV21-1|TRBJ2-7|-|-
TGTGCCAGCAGCATCGGACAGGTCCGTGGACTACTGGTCTACGAGCAGTACTTC
CASSIGQVRGLLVYEQYF
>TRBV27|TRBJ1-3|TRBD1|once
TGTGCCAGCAGTTTGGGCGGGGACAGGGGGTTATCTGGAAACACCATATATTTT
CASSLGGDRGLSGNTIYF
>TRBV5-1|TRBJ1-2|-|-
TGCGCCAGCAGCTTGGTTGTTAGCTCCTTGGGCTACACCTTC
CASSLVVSSLGYTF
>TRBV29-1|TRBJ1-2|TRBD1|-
TGCAGCGTTGCGACAGGGTTGATCTATGGCTACACCTTC
CSVATGLIYGYTF
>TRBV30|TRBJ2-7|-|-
TGTGCCTGGAGTGTTGGTGGGAGTCAGTACGAGCAGTACTTC
CAWSVGGSQYEQYF
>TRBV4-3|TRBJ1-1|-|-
TGCGCCAGCAGCGCCGACGGGAACACTAAAGCTTTCTTT
CASSADGNTKAFF
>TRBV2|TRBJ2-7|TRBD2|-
TGTGCCAGCAGTGAGGGGACTATCGCCTACGAGCAGTACTTC
CASSEGTIAYEQYF
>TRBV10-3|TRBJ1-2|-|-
TGTGCCATCAGCGATAATTTGGCAGGGAACTATGGCTACACCTTC
CAISDNLAGNYGYTF
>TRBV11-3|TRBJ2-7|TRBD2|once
TGTGCCAGCAGTTTGCGGGAGAAAAACGAGCAGTACTTC
CASSLREKNEQYF
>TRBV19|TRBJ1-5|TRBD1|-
TGTGCCAGTAGGACAGCTACCGGGACAGCTAATCAGCCCCAGCATTTT
CASRTATGTANQPQHF
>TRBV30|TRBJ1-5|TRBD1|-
TGTGCCTGGACACGAGGACAGGGGCCGTCTCAGCCCCAGCATTTT
CAWTRGQGPSQPQHF
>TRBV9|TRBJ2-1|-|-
TGTGCCAGCAGCGAAACAACGCAGGGCAATGAGCAGTTCTTC
CASSETTQGNEQFF
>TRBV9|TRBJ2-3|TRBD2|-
TGTGCCAGCAGCGTTGGGACTAGCGGGGGGTTATCTAGCACAGATACGCAGTATTTT
CASSVGTSGGLSSTDTQYF
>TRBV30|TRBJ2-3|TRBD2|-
TGTGCCTGGAGCGGAGGGTCTCTAGCGGGGACTAGCACAGATACGCAGTATTTT
CAWSGGSLAGTSTDTQYF
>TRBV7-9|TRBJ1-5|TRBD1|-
TGTGCCAGCAGCTCAGGGACAGGGAATCAGCCCCAGCATTTT
CASSSGTGNQPQHF
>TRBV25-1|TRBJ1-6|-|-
TGTGCCAGCGCCGCCTACTATAATTCACCCCTCCACTTT
CASAAYYNSPLHF
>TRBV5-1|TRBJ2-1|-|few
TGCGCCAGCAGCTTGGGTACTCGGTACAATGAGCAGTTCTTC
CASSLGTRYNEQFF
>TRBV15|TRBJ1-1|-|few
TGTGCCACCAGCAGAGGGGGCGGTTCAACCACTGAAGCTTTCTTT
CATSRGGGSTTEAFF
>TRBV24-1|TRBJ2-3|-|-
TGTGCCACCAGTGAGTCTCAGGGTCAGGTCACAGATACGCAGTATTTT
CATSESQGQVTDTQYF
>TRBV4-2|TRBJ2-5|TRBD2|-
TGTGCCAGCAGCCAAGAATCAGGGACTAGCGGGCCCCAAGAGACCCAGTACTTC
CASSQESGTSGPQETQYF
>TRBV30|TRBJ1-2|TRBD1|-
TGTGCCTGGAGGACAGGGGGCCGGTATGGCTACACCTTC
CAWRTGGRYGYTF
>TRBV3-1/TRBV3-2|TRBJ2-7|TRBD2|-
TGTGCCAGCAGCACTAGCGGGGGGGCCTACGAGCAGTACTTC
CASSTSGGAYEQYF
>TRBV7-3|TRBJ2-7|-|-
TGTGCCAGCAGCTTAAGCGGTGGTAGCTCCTACGAGCAGTACTTC
CASSLSGGSSYEQYF
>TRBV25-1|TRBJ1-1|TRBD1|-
TGTGCCAGCAGTACACCACAGGGGGTGCCGGGGGCTTTCTTT
CASSTPQGVPGAFF
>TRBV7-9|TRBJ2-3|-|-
TGTGCCAGCAGCTTAATGGCGGGGGCCCGCACAGATACGCAGTATTTT
CASSLMAGARTDTQYF
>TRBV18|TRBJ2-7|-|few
TGTGCCAGCTCGCAAACCGGGGTTTACGCAGGCTTTTCCTACGAGCAGTACTTC
CASSQTGVYAGFSYEQYF